This entry lists 20 T cell receptor delta chains sequenced from one sample in a study of gamma-delta T cells after stem cell transplantation. TCRdb repeated clone calling on the RT-PCR reads with CATT. Here the sample spans over 2,000 delta-chain clones, around 1.5% being singletons. Material: gamma-delta T cells. The receptors were sampled from a human donor. It is not recorded whose cells these are; they may come from a transplant donor.

In this sample, this clone is medium-sized (0.01 to 0.1%). V gene TRDV2 combines with J gene TRDJ1, with a weak D call TRDD3 (5 bases). Trimming took off 1 base at V and 0 bases at J, with 17 bases between the two ends. CDR3 length equals 17 residues. CDR1 and CDR2 from the germline V gene are GEAIGNYY and EKD. The CDR3 loop is CACDTFSGGSNTDKLIF. Written as DNA, the CDR3 is TGTGCCTGTGACACTTTTTCGGGGGGGTCCAACACCGATAAACTCATCTTT.

Comment on this clone: The protein TCRdb gives is from a much larger clone and does not agree with this DNA's translation at residue 10, likely a read error; the protein shown here comes from the DNA. The rearrangement uses TRDV2 and TRDJ1; 7 nucleotides line up with TRDD2. This CDR3 has 18 amino acids. CDR1 and CDR2 from the germline V gene are GEAIGNYY and EKD. V lost 3 bases to trimming and J lost 1 base; unmatched junction nucleotides: 16. The DNA of the CDR3 is TGTGCCTGTGACCGCATTCCTACGGGGGGTACGCTCACCGATAAACTCATCTTT. Translated: CACDRIPTGGTLTDKLIF.

This clone has a handful of counts. This sequence is one base from a far larger clone and is likely a read error. The same CDR3 also results from other DNA sequences found in this sample. This chain uses TRDV2 with TRDJ1; 7 bases match TRDD3. The V gene's germline CDR1 is GEAIGNYY and CDR2 EKD. V shed 3 bases and J 0 bases; nucleotides not matched to a gene: 9. This CDR3 is built from 16 residues. The CDR3 loop is CACDALGGGYTDKLIF. Written as DNA, the CDR3 is TGTGCCTGTGACGCTCTGGGGGGAGGGTACACCGATAAACTCATCTTT.

This clone is termed medium-sized. A far larger clone differs by one base, so this is likely a read error. This specimen includes other DNA sequences encoding the same CDR3. This chain uses TRDV2 with TRDJ3; 7 nucleotides line up with TRDD3. The CDR3 is 25 residues long. Germline loops: CDR1 GEAIGNYY, CDR2 EKD. Trimming cost V 0 bases and J 1 base; bases outside gene matches: 26. CDR3 in DNA: TGTGCCTGTGACACCGTGAGCGGATGGGGGACCCCGCTTCGTTTATCGTCCTGGGACACCCGACAGATGTTTTTC. This encodes CACDTVSGWGTPLRLSSWDTRQMFF.

This clone was recorded a few times. This chain links TRDV2 with TRDJ1; D may be TRDD3 (6 bases). The CDR3 length is 15 residues. With 0 bases removed from V and 3 bases from J, the gap between germline ends came to 13 bases. Germline assignment: CDR1 GEAIGNYY and CDR2 EKD. The CDR3 is CACDTLGGSADKLIF. The CDR3 DNA sequence: TGTGCCTGTGACACCTTGGGGGGAAGTGCCGATAAACTCATCTTT.

A word on this clone: The junction does not match germline at one end; this may be a read error. Within the sample, other DNA sequences also encode this same CDR3. This chain links TRDV2 with TRDJ3; 12 bases fit TRDD3. The CDR3 sequence is 20 residues long. CDR1 is GEAIGNYY, CDR2 EKD, per germline. The CDR3, as DNA: TGCGCCTGTGATGTCTTACTGGGGGATACCAGCTCCTGGGACACCCGACAGATGTTTTTC. This gives the protein CACDVLLGDTSSWDTRQMFF.

In its sample, this clone is medium-sized (0.01 to 0.1%). This chain uses TRDV2 with TRDJ2, with a possible D match to TRDD3 (6 bases). V was shortened by 0 bases and J by 2 bases, with 6 bases between the two germline ends. The germline CDR1 and CDR2 sequences are GEAIGNYY and EKD. This CDR3 comprises 14 residues. As DNA, the CDR3 is TGTGCCTGTGACACCGGGGGATTGACAGCACAACTCTTCTTT. Protein: CACDTGGLTAQLFF.

This clone turned up a few times. J is TRDJ1 and V is TRDV2; 10 bases fit TRDD3. Germline V gene data show CDR1 as GEAIGNYY and CDR2 as EKD. V lost 0 bases, J lost 0 bases, and 15 bases stayed unmatched. This CDR3 has 20 amino acids. CDR3 loop: CACDTVPILGDKVDTDKLIF. CDR3 nucleotides: TGTGCCTGTGACACCGTACCTATCCTGGGGGATAAGGTAGACACCGATAAACTCATCTTT.

Notes on this clone: A much larger clone sits a single nucleotide away, making a read error possible. The rearrangement uses TRDV1 and TRDJ1, with 9 positions matching TRDD3. Germline V gene sequence: CDR1 TSWWSYY, CDR2 QGS. V lost 2 bases to trimming and J lost 0 bases; unmatched junction nucleotides: 25. The CDR3 extends over 23 amino acids. The CDR3 reads CALGERTSAACWGMYFYTDKLIF. The DNA for the CDR3 is TGTGCTCTTGGGGAAAGAACCTCCGCGGCCTGCTGGGGGATGTATTTTTACACCGATAAACTCATCTTT.

This clone is medium-sized in the sample. This rearrangement joins TRDV1 to TRDJ1; TRDD2 agrees at 7 bases. This CDR3 spans 17 amino acids. V dropped 5 bases and J dropped 0; count of bases not matched to a gene: 12. Germline V CDR1 and CDR2: TSWWSYY, QGS. CDR3 amino acids: CALGHSYLVLNTDKLIF. The CDR3, as DNA: TGTGCTCTTGGGCATTCCTACCTCGTACTGAACACCGATAAACTCATCTTT.

Only a few counts were recorded for this clone. TCRdb records a much larger clone's protein for this DNA, with a difference at residue 5 that likely arises from a read error; the protein given is the translation of the DNA. The CDR3 loop is CACDTVLGSGNLSHKLIF. CDR3 bases: TGTGCCTGTGACACCGTACTGGGGTCGGGGAACCTCTCCCATAAACTCATCTTT. The chain joins TRDV2 to TRDJ1, with 7 bases lining up with TRDD3. V shed 0 bases and J 6 bases; nucleotides not matched to a gene: 18. Germline values: CDR1 GEAIGNYY, CDR2 EKD. There are 18 residues in the CDR3.

This clone is labeled as medium-sized. This chain uses TRDV3 with TRDJ1; D unclear. The ends were cut back, 2 bases at V and 3 bases at J, with 19 bases in the middle. The CDR3 is made up of 15 amino acids. Per germline, CDR1 TVYSNPD and CDR2 GDNSRS (reference sequence). The CDR3 here is CAFETPASHADKLIF. Here the CDR3 DNA reads TGTGCCTTTGAGACCCCTGCATCCCACGCCGATAAACTCATCTTT.

As regards this clone: The translation of this DNA and the TCRdb protein of a much larger clone differ at residue 4, probably owing to a read error; the protein shown here is translated from the DNA. CDR3 nucleotides: TGTGCCTGTGGCACCATACTGGGGGATACGCGGGGCACCGATAAACCCATCTTT. It yields the protein CACGTILGDTRGTDKPIF. This chain joins TRDV2 and TRDJ1, with TRDD3 identical over 13 bases. The CDR3 sequence is 18 residues long. Germline lookup yields CDR1 GEAIGNYY and CDR2 EKD.

By sample share, this clone is medium-sized (0.01 to 0.1%). Only one base separates this from a far larger clonotype, so it likely reflects a read error. V usage is TRDV3 and J usage is TRDJ1; TRDD2 might be the D (6 bases). The CDR3 consists of 15 residues. Looked up from germline, CDR1 is TVYSNPD and CDR2 is GDNSRS (reference sequence). Trimming removed 2 bases from V and 3 bases from J, with 19 bases in between. The CDR3 reads CAFETPISYADKLIF. In nucleotides, the CDR3 is TGTGCCTTTGAGACCCCTATATCCTACGCCGATAAACTCATCTTT.

This clone is judged medium-sized (0.01 to 0.1%). The chain combines TRDV1 with TRDJ1; 8 nucleotides line up with TRDD3. Germline CDR1 and CDR2: TSWWSYY and QGS. CDR3 length equals 19 residues. The V gene end was trimmed by 4 bases and the J gene end by 3 bases; junction bases not matched to a gene: 19. The DNA of the CDR3 is TGTGCTCTTGGGGGCGGGGACCTACCCCCAGTACTGGGGGCCGATAAACTCATCTTT. Translated: CALGGGDLPPVLGADKLIF.

On this clone: This may come from a read error, since a much larger clone is one base off. Other DNA sequences within the sample encode an identical CDR3. This sequence joins TRDV2 and TRDJ1, with a possible D match to TRDD3 (6 bases). The CDR3 loop spans 14 amino acids. From germline, CDR1 is GEAIGNYY and CDR2 EKD. The V end was cut by 4 bases, the J end by 1 base, with 12 bases between. CDR3 nucleotides: TGTGCCTGTGATTCTCTGGGGATCACCGATAAACTCATCTTT. Translation: CACDSLGITDKLIF.

This clone was detected a few times. It may be a read error: a sequence one base away is much more abundant. This sample also contains other DNA sequences that code for the same CDR3. The rearrangement links TRDV2 to TRDJ1, with TRDD3 matching 7 bases. Looked up from germline, CDR1 is GEAIGNYY and CDR2 is EKD. The CDR3 consists of 19 residues. CDR3 nucleotide sequence: TGCGCCTGTGACACCGTGCAGGGGGATGTCCTTGAGTACACCGATAAACTCATCTTT. This sequence encodes CACDTVQGDVLEYTDKLIF.

For this clone: TCRdb's listed protein matches a much larger clone and diverges from this DNA's translation at residue 4, likely through a read error; the protein shown comes from the DNA. J is TRDJ1 and V is TRDV2, with 8 bases that match TRDD3. The V gene's germline CDR1 is GEAIGNYY and CDR2 EKD. The CDR3 covers 17 residues. Germline trimming cut 6 bases from V and 1 base from J; bases unmatched to any gene: 15. CDR3 sequence (DNA): TGTGCCTGTAACCCCTTGGAGGGGATACAGGGCACCGATAAACTCATCTTT. Translation: CACNPLEGIQGTDKLIF.

The rearrangement uses TRDV2 and TRDJ1; TRDD3 agrees at 13 bases. Germline lookup yields CDR1 GEAIGNYY and CDR2 EKD. J gave up 0 bases and V 4 bases, and 4 bases lay outside the gene matches. The CDR3 length is 16 residues. CDR3: CACDILGDTNTDKLIF. The CDR3 bases are TGTGCCTGTGATATACTGGGGGATACGAACACCGATAAACTCATCTTT.

A note on this clone: The protein that TCRdb holds for this DNA derives from a much larger clone and differs from the translated DNA at residue 9, which likely indicates a read error; the protein shown here is translated from the DNA. The V call is TRDV2, the J call TRDJ1, with D tentatively TRDD3 (5 bases). This CDR3 has 18 amino acids. V was trimmed by 0 bases and J by 0 bases, leaving 19 bases between them. Germline-derived CDR1 and CDR2 are GEAIGNYY and EKD. The CDR3 nucleotides read TGTGCCTGTGACACCCTCTATACTGAGGGATCCTACACCGATAAACTCATCTTT. This translates into CACDTLYTEGSYTDKLIF.